These T cell receptor beta chains were read from a single sample in a study of blood T cell repertoires in COVID-19. Some clones are missing from TCRdb's copy, which holds only in-frame ones; the method was immunoSEQ multiplex PCR. Among about 53,000 clones listed, around 80% were seen once. The specimen was peripheral blood. Receptors originate from a human donor with active or convalescent COVID-19. The donor label of this sample is uncertain. Each CDR3 is given with its conserved first and last residue. Each record gives: CDR3 length, clone size, D gene, J gene, V gene, CDR3 DNA, CDR3 protein. The D gene is left open where the match is weak. The listing skips clone size in some rows; elsewhere it reads once, few, many or a size class.

>15|-|TRBD1|TRBJ1-2|TRBV6-1
TGTGCCAGCAGTGAGGACAGGGGGGTTCGGTATGGCTACACCTTT
CASSEDRGVRYGYTF
>13|many|-|TRBJ1-5|TRBV30
TGTGCCTGGAGTCCCCGGGAGAATCAGCCCCAGCATTTT
CAWSPRENQPQHF
>14|large|-|TRBJ2-7|TRBV11-3
TGTGCCAGCAGCGATAGTGGGAGACCCCTTGAGCAGTACTTC
CASSDSGRPLEQYF
>16|-|-|TRBJ2-1|TRBV24-1
TGTGCCACCAGTGATTTTGCCCGGAGCTCCTACAATGAGCAGTTCTTC
CATSDFARSSYNEQFF
>18|-|TRBD1|TRBJ2-6|TRBV7-3
TGTGCCAGCAGCCGCCTGGGGGACAGGGCTGCTGGGGCCAACGTCCTGACTTTC
CASSRLGDRAAGANVLTF
>17|-|-|TRBJ2-3|TRBV21-1
TGTGCCAGCAGCAAAGGTCCAATCGAGCGGTCCGTGGATACGCAGTATTTT
CASSKGPIERSVDTQYF
>13|-|-|TRBJ2-5|TRBV18
TGTGCCAGCTCACCACCGGGGCGGGGGACCCAGTACTTC
CASSPPGRGTQYF
>20|-|TRBD1|TRBJ2-5|TRBV12-5
TGTGCTAGTGGTTTGGTCCCCGTTCCTCGGGGACAGGTTAGCGAAGGGACCCAGTACTTC
CASGLVPVPRGQVSEGTQYF
>12|-|-|TRBJ2-2|TRBV27
TGTGCCAGCAGTTTACGGGTCGGGGAGCTGTTTTTT
CASSLRVGELFF
>15|-|-|TRBJ1-1|TRBV19
TGTGCCAGTAGTATTTCTACAGGTCGGTTGGGTGAAGCTTTCTTT
CASSISTGRLGEAFF
>12|-|-|TRBJ1-2|TRBV12-3/TRBV12-4
TGTGCCAGCCGGGAGCTATTATATGGCTACACCTTC
CASRELLYGYTF
>15|-|-|TRBJ2-2|TRBV4-3
TGCGCCAGCAGCCAAGATAAGGGGGTGGTGGGGGAGCTGTTTTTT
CASSQDKGVVGELFF
>14|-|TRBD1|TRBJ1-1|TRBV29-1
TGCAGCGTGGGCCAGGCAGGGACAGCCACTGAAGCTTTCTTT
CSVGQAGTATEAFF
>17|-|TRBD1|TRBJ2-1|TRBV30
TGTGCCTGGAGTGCTGGACAGGGGGTGAGTTCCTACAATGAGCAGTTCTTC
CAWSAGQGVSSYNEQFF
>16|-|-|TRBJ1-2|TRBV6-5
TGTGCCAGCAGTTACTCGCTTGGGCCTTCTAACTATGGCTACACCTTC
CASSYSLGPSNYGYTF
>14|-|TRBD2|TRBJ2-1|TRBV9
TGTGCCAGCAGCGAGCGGGAGTCCTACAATGAGCAGTTCTTC
CASSERESYNEQFF
>15|-|TRBD2|TRBJ2-1|TRBV9
TGTGCCAGCAGCGCTGAGGGACTACAGGACAATGAGCAGTTCTTC
CASSAEGLQDNEQFF
>18|-|TRBD2|TRBJ2-3|TRBV9
TGTGCCAGCAGCTTGGGACTAGCGGGAGGCAAAAGCACAGATACGCAGTATTTT
CASSLGLAGGKSTDTQYF
>15|-|-|TRBJ2-1|TRBV9
TGTGCCAGCAGCGTAGGGCGGGATGGATACAATGAGCAGTTCTTC
CASSVGRDGYNEQFF
>16|-|TRBD1|TRBJ1-2|TRBV7-2
TGTGCCAGCAGCTTGGCCGGGACAGGGTTAAACTATGGCTACACCTTC
CASSLAGTGLNYGYTF
>13|-|-|TRBJ2-7|TRBV3-1/TRBV3-2
TGTGCCAGCACCTTCGGGAGCAGGTACGAGCAGTACTTC
CASTFGSRYEQYF
>15|-|-|TRBJ2-7|TRBV5-1
TGCGCCAGCAGCTTGGGGGCGGGGAGACCCTACGAGCAGTACTTC
CASSLGAGRPYEQYF
>15|-|-|TRBJ1-2|TRBV30
TGTGCCTGGAGGGCCAGACCGGGACTTAACTATGGCTACACCTTC
CAWRARPGLNYGYTF
>14|-|TRBD1|TRBJ2-7|TRBV3-1/TRBV3-2
TGTGCCAGCAGCCCGGGACAGGGCGAGTACGAGCAGTACTTC
CASSPGQGEYEQYF
>15|-|TRBD1|TRBJ2-3|TRBV6-5
TGTGCCAGCAGCTGGGGGGACAGGGCAGGAGATACGCAGTATTTT
CASSWGDRAGDTQYF